The next 29 T cell receptor beta chains were all read from a single sample in a study of blood T cell repertoires in COVID-19. This table comes from immunoSEQ multiplex PCR, and its TCRdb copy is limited to in-frame clones, with some not included. There are approximately 240,000 clones in the sample; roughly 88% occur only once, and about 2.1% lies in the top ten. Sequenced input: peripheral blood. These receptors originate from a woman aged 40 to 49 who had recovered from COVID-19.

The V call is TRBV5-6, the J call TRBJ1-1; no reliable D call. Germline V gene data show CDR1 as SGHDT and CDR2 as YYEEEE. Trimming took off 4 bases at V and 4 bases at J, with 20 bases between the two ends. This CDR3 is built from 16 residues. The CDR3 coding sequence is TGTGCCAGCAGCCGGATCTTAGGGAGTCTGGGCACTGAAGCTTTCTTT. This codes for CASSRILGSLGTEAFF.

The chain links TRBV20-1 to TRBJ2-7; a weak D match, TRBD2 (6 bases). V lost 6 bases and J lost 10, with 16 bases in between. CDR1 is DFQATT and CDR2 is SNEGSKA in the germline V gene (reference sequence). This CDR3 has 11 residues. This CDR3 is CSAKSGGAQYF. The CDR3, as DNA: TGCAGTGCAAAAAGTGGCGGGGCCCAGTACTTC.

This clone was counted a single time. The V gene is TRBV3-1 (or the pseudogene TRBV3-2), the J gene TRBJ2-7, with a tentative D call TRBD1 (6 bases). Trimming stripped 2 bases from V and 1 base from J, with 12 bases between. This CDR3 contains 15 residues. In germline, CDR1 is LGHDT, CDR2 YNNKEL (reference sequence). This CDR3 reads CASSQRYQGSYEQYF. The CDR3 nucleotides are TGTGCCAGCAGCCAAAGGTACCAGGGGTCCTACGAGCAGTACTTC.

CDR3 sequence: CASSRRVGGIAGGNTIYF. Written as DNA, the CDR3 is TGTGCCAGCAGCAGGAGGGTGGGGGGGATTGCTGGAGGAAACACCATATATTTT. The chain uses TRBV7-8 and TRBJ1-3, with D possibly being TRBD1 (5 bases). V was pared by 5 bases and J by 4 bases, with 24 bases between. The V gene's germline CDR1 is SGHVS and CDR2 FQNEAQ. This CDR3 has 18 amino acids.

The gene calls are TRBV2 and TRBJ1-2; D gene unclear. Germline V gene sequence: CDR1 SNHLY, CDR2 FYNNEI. Trimming took off 8 bases at V and 1 base at J, with 11 bases between the two ends. The length of the CDR3 is 13 residues. This CDR3 reads CASLTEFNYGYTF. The CDR3 DNA reads TGTGCCAGCCTAACAGAATTTAACTATGGCTACACCTTC.

The J gene is TRBJ1-6, the V gene TRBV5-6; 7 bases line up with TRBD1. The CDR3 totals 13 residues. Germline V gene data show CDR1 as SGHDT and CDR2 as YYEEEE. Trimming removed 4 bases from V and 9 bases from J; junction bases left unmatched: 4. CDR3 sequence (DNA): TGTGCCAGCAGCAGAGAGGGGGCTTCACCCCTCCACTTT. This encodes CASSREGASPLHF.

This chain links TRBV7-2 with TRBJ2-7, with 12 bases lining up with TRBD2. The germline V gene encodes CDR1 SGHTA and CDR2 FQGNSA. V dropped 1 base and J dropped 5; count of bases not matched to a gene: 0. This CDR3 spans 14 amino acids. The CDR3 DNA follows: TGTGCCAGCAGCTTAGGGACTAGCGGGAACGAGCAGTACTTC. It is translated as CASSLGTSGNEQYF.

This sequence joins TRBV29-1 and TRBJ2-3; D may be TRBD2 (6 bases). The CDR3 runs 14 residues. V dropped 3 bases and J dropped 4 bases, with 14 bases sitting between them. Germline CDR1 SQVTM, CDR2 ANQGSEA. The CDR3 sequence is CSVELARFPDTQYF. The CDR3 nucleotides read TGCAGCGTTGAGCTAGCGAGATTCCCAGATACGCAGTATTTT.

As for this clone: The junction shows a germline mismatch at one end, possibly a read error. This chain connects TRBV9 to TRBJ1-3; no definite D call. CDR3 length equals 14 residues. CDR1 and CDR2 (germline): SGDLS, YYNGEE. CDR3 sequence reads: CASSGGSIGDTIYF. In DNA form, the CDR3 reads TGTGCCAGCAGCGGAGGGAGTATTGGAGACACCATATATTTT. Full variable domain (remainder filled in from reference TRBV9 and TRBJ1-3): DSGVTQTPKHLITATGQRVTLRCSPRSGDLSVYWYQQSLDQGLQFLIQYYNGEERAKGNILERFSAQQFPDLHSELNLSSLELGDSALYFCASSGGSIGDTIYFGEGSWLTVV.

The rearrangement joins TRBV7-2 to TRBJ2-3; 11 bases match TRBD2. CDR1 is SGHTA, CDR2 FQGNSA, per germline. CDR3 length: 16 amino acids. Losses at the gene ends were 2 bases for V and 4 bases for J; bases not matched to a gene: 5. The CDR3, as DNA: TGTGCCAGCAGCTTATGGCTAGCGGGAGGAGCAGATACGCAGTATTTT. It specifies CASSLWLAGGADTQYF.

This clone was found once. The chain is built from TRBV30 and TRBJ1-2, with 10 bases that match TRBD1. The CDR3 runs 12 residues. Germline loops: CDR1 GTSNPN, CDR2 SVGIG (reference sequence). After removal of 4 bases from V and 10 bases from J, the junction contained 6 bases not matched to a gene. The CDR3 is CAWTPGTGVYTF. CDR3 coding DNA: TGTGCCTGGACTCCCGGGACAGGGGTCTACACCTTC.

The chain links TRBV19 to TRBJ1-2; D uncertain. The V gene's germline CDR1 is LNHDA and CDR2 SQIVND (reference sequence). This CDR3 comprises 15 residues. Trimming shortened V by 5 bases and J by 4 bases, and 17 bases separated the two germline ends. The CDR3 bases are TGTGCCAGTAGTCCCCTTATTCGGGTGTCCTATGGCTACACCTTC. It is translated as CASSPLIRVSYGYTF.

V usage is TRBV15 and J usage is TRBJ2-7, with TRBD2 identical over 11 bases. J lost 4 bases, V lost 3 bases, and 8 bases had no gene match. Germline V CDR1 and CDR2: LNHNV, YYDKDF (reference sequence). The CDR3 is 16 amino acids. CDR3 in amino acids: CATSRATSGSGYEQYF. In DNA form, the CDR3 reads TGTGCCACCAGCAGGGCAACTAGCGGGAGTGGGTACGAGCAGTACTTC.

This chain joins TRBV12-3 or TRBV12-4 and TRBJ1-2; tentative D call: TRBD1 (6 bases). The CDR3 extends over 12 amino acids. The V end was cut by 9 bases, the J end by 1 base, with 9 bases between. The CDR3 here is CASTGRNYGYTF. CDR3 DNA: TGTGCCAGTACAGGGCGTAACTATGGCTACACCTTC.

The J gene is TRBJ2-3, the V gene TRBV24-1; tentatively, D is TRBD1 (6 bases). V was clipped by 4 bases and J by 0 bases, with 16 bases between them. CDR3 length: 17 amino acids. The V gene's germline CDR1 is KGHDR and CDR2 SFDVKD. The CDR3 loop reads CATSELDRPGSTDTQYF. The CDR3 nucleotides are TGTGCCACCAGTGAGCTAGACAGGCCGGGCAGCACAGATACGCAGTATTTT.

The rearrangement uses TRBV28 and TRBJ2-3; possible D gene TRBD1, 6 bases. Trimming took off 3 bases at V and 1 base at J, with 11 bases between the two ends. Germline assignment: CDR1 MDHEN and CDR2 SYDVKM. The length of the CDR3 is 15 residues. The CDR3 protein is CASSFETGGTDTQYF. The CDR3 bases are TGTGCCAGCAGTTTTGAGACAGGAGGCACAGATACGCAGTATTTT.

V gene TRBV2 combines with J gene TRBJ1-2; D unclear. The germline V and J ends were trimmed by 10 bases and 4 bases, with 25 bases remaining between them. Germline CDR1 and CDR2: SNHLY and FYNNEI. This CDR3 region has 16 residues. The CDR3 spells CATTTGLVRVGYGYTF. The CDR3 coding sequence is TGTGCCACCACAACGGGGTTGGTTCGGGTTGGCTATGGCTACACCTTC.

This clone appeared a few times. V and J are TRBV5-1 and TRBJ2-3; 8 nucleotides align to TRBD1. This CDR3 has 15 residues. The J segment lost 5 bases and the V segment lost 3 bases, leaving 8 bases of the junction unmatched. Germline V lookup: CDR1 SGHRS, CDR2 YFSETQ. CDR3 sequence reads: CASSSPIDRGDTQYF. The CDR3 DNA reads as TGCGCCAGCAGCTCGCCCATCGACAGGGGAGATACGCAGTATTTT.

This chain joins TRBV5-1 and TRBJ2-3; the D gene is possibly TRBD1 (5 bases). In germline, CDR1 is SGHRS, CDR2 YFSETQ. Trimming removed 7 bases from V and 3 bases from J, with 15 bases in between. This CDR3 region has 14 residues. The CDR3 nucleotides read TGCGCCAGCCGAACAATACAGGCAACAGATACGCAGTATTTT. Its protein is CASRTIQATDTQYF.

The chain carries TRBV6-5 and TRBJ1-1; possibly TRBD1 for D (5 bases). V was pared by 5 bases and J by 2 bases, with 9 bases between. The V gene's germline CDR1 is MNHEY and CDR2 SVGAGI. The CDR3 is 13 amino acids. The CDR3 DNA sequence: TGTGCCAGCAGTAAGACAGTTAACACTGAAGCTTTCTTT. Encoded protein: CASSKTVNTEAFF.

This rearrangement joins TRBV2 to TRBJ1-5; unclear D gene. CDR3 length equals 12 residues. Germline CDR1 is SNHLY and CDR2 is FYNNEI. V dropped 4 bases and J dropped 9 bases, with 10 bases sitting between them. CDR3 sequence reads: CASSGGSGPQHF. The CDR3 DNA follows: TGTGCCAGCAGTGGGGGAAGCGGGCCCCAGCATTTT.

The chain carries TRBV7-6 and TRBJ2-2; 9 nucleotides align to TRBD1. The CDR3 has 19 residues. CDR1 SGHVS and CDR2 FNYEAQ come from the germline V gene. J gave up 6 bases and V 1 base, and 15 bases lay outside the gene matches. The DNA for the CDR3 is TGTGCCAGCAGCTTAGTTTCCAGGGACAGGGTGTATGGTGCCGGGGAGCTGTTTTTT. It encodes CASSLVSRDRVYGAGELFF.

This clone came up once. CDR3 amino acids: CATCSGGPYNEQFF. The CDR3 DNA follows: TGTGCCACCTGTAGCGGGGGACCCTACAATGAGCAGTTCTTC. The chain combines TRBV19 with TRBJ2-1; 9 bases fit TRBD2. Per the germline V gene, CDR1 is LNHDA and CDR2 is SQIVND (reference sequence). Trimming took 10 bases from V and 2 from J; bases not matched to a gene: 6. CDR3 size: 14 residues.

J is TRBJ2-3 and V is TRBV7-2, with D possibly TRBD1 on 5 matching bases. This CDR3 contains 17 residues. With 1 base removed from V and 2 bases from J, the gap between germline ends came to 16 bases. Germline V CDR1 and CDR2: SGHTA, FQGNSA. The CDR3 reads CASSLERLAGHTDTQYF. Written as DNA, the CDR3 is TGTGCCAGCAGCTTAGAAAGGCTGGCAGGGCACACAGATACGCAGTATTTT.

This chain links TRBV6-2 or TRBV6-3 with TRBJ2-5; 9 bases are shared with TRBD2. The V gene end was trimmed by 2 bases and the J gene end by 5 bases; junction bases not matched to a gene: 6. The CDR3 contains 15 residues. CDR1 MNHEY and CDR2 SVGEGT come from the germline V gene. The CDR3 spells CASSYGGGAGETQYF. The CDR3 region has the DNA TGTGCCAGCAGTTACGGCGGGGGGGCCGGGGAGACCCAGTACTTC.

The chain is built from TRBV5-1 and TRBJ1-3; a weak D match, TRBD1 (6 bases). The CDR3 has 15 amino acids. The V gene lost 2 bases and the J gene lost 4 bases, with 13 bases spanning the gap. Per germline, CDR1 SGHRS and CDR2 YFSETQ. The CDR3 spells CASSFFGDIGNTIYF. The CDR3 coding sequence is TGCGCCAGCAGCTTTTTTGGGGACATAGGAAACACCATATATTTT.

The V call is TRBV25-1, the J call TRBJ2-5; 12 bases fit TRBD1. V gave up 7 bases and J gave up 7 bases; unmatched junction bases: 13. Germline loops: CDR1 MGHDK, CDR2 SYGVNS. This CDR3 is built from 16 residues. Written as DNA, the CDR3 is TGTGCCAGCAAAGGGACAGGGGGCGTCGGGGAGGGGACCCAGTACTTC. It specifies CASKGTGGVGEGTQYF.

The genes are TRBV18 and TRBJ1-2; a weak D match, TRBD1 (5 bases). This CDR3 has 16 amino acids. In germline, CDR1 is KGHSH, CDR2 LQKENI. V lost 2 bases and J 0 bases, leaving 13 bases between the germline ends. The CDR3 DNA is TGTGCCAGCTCACCAATTTCTGGGGCTGCTAACTATGGCTACACCTTC. The encoded protein is CASSPISGAANYGYTF. Full variable domain (missing parts from reference TRBV18 and TRBJ1-2): NAGVMQNPRHLVRRRGQEARLRCSPMKGHSHVYWYRQLPEEGLKFMVYLQKENIIDESGMPKERFSAEFPKEGPSILRIQQVVRGDSAAYFCASSPISGAANYGYTFGSGTRLTVV.

J is TRBJ1-2 and V is TRBV3-1 (or the pseudogene TRBV3-2); TRBD1 matches 8 bases. Trimming at V came to 4 bases and at J to 6 bases, leaving 4 bases not matched to a gene. Germline V gene data show CDR1 as LGHDT and CDR2 as YNNKEL (reference sequence). CDR3 length: 13 residues. The CDR3 region has the DNA TGTGCCAGCAGCCGACAGGGGACAGATGGCTACACCTTC. This encodes CASSRQGTDGYTF.